The 24 T cell receptor beta chains listed next were all sequenced from one sample in a study of cytomegalovirus exposure and HLA in healthy donors. The PCR used 60 Vbeta and 13 Jbeta primers. Clones were sequenced by immunoSEQ multiplex PCR, and TCRdb holds only the in-frame ones, with some missing. In the table there are about 140,000 clones, roughly four fifths of which are singletons. Sample: PBMCs. These receptors were taken from a man between 18 and 35 years old in good health and CMV-seropositive.

V and J are TRBV28 and TRBJ2-7; TRBD2 matches at 7 bases. The CDR3 totals 17 residues. V trimming: 6 bases; J trimming: 2 bases; junction bases outside the gene matches: 16. The V gene's germline CDR1 is MDHEN and CDR2 SYDVKM. Here the CDR3 reads CASSLSSGGRDPYEQYF. The CDR3 DNA follows: TGTGCCAGCAGCCTTTCCTCCGGGGGGAGGGATCCCTACGAGCAGTACTTC. The full variable domain, completed using reference TRBV28 and TRBJ2-7, is DVKVTQSSRYLVKRTGEKVFLECVQDMDHENMFWYRQDPGLGLRLIYFSYDVKMKEKGDIPEGYSVSREKKERFSLILESASTNQTSMYLCASSLSSGGRDPYEQYFGPGTRLTVT.

V and J are TRBV2 and TRBJ2-2, with TRBD1 matching over 9 bases. V gave up 7 bases and J gave up 1 base; unmatched junction bases: 7. Germline-derived CDR1 and CDR2 are SNHLY and FYNNEI. The CDR3 length is 16 residues. The CDR3 is CASTAGTGWNTGELFF. CDR3 bases: TGTGCCAGCACCGCCGGGACAGGGTGGAACACCGGGGAGCTGTTTTTT.

The rearrangement uses TRBV6-1 and TRBJ2-7, with D possibly matching TRBD1 (5 bases). Germline V gene sequence: CDR1 MNHNS, CDR2 SASEGT. There are 13 residues in the CDR3. V lost 6 bases to trimming and J lost 3 bases, with 12 bases between them. The CDR3 is CASRGRTGYEQYF. DNA of the CDR3: TGTGCCAGCAGGGGGCGCACAGGCTACGAGCAGTACTTC.

The genes are TRBV7-9 and TRBJ2-7; 11 bases line up with TRBD2. The V segment lost 5 bases and the J segment 2 bases; nucleotides outside the gene matches: 8. The germline V gene encodes CDR1 SEHNR and CDR2 FQNEAQ (reference sequence). The CDR3 is 16 residues long. The CDR3 DNA is TGTGCCAGCAGCCGCTCGACTAGCGGGACGCCCTACGAGCAGTACTTC. It specifies CASSRSTSGTPYEQYF. The full variable domain, rest sourced from reference TRBV7-9 and TRBJ2-7, is DTGVSQNPRHKITKRGQNVTFRCDPISEHNRLYWYRQTLGQGPEFLTYFQNEAQLEKSRLLSDRFSAERPKGSFSTLEIQRTEQGDSAMYLCASSRSTSGTPYEQYFGPGTRLTVT.

This clone was detected only once. The rearrangement joins TRBV6-5 to TRBJ2-7; D is unclear. The germline V gene has CDR1 MNHEY and CDR2 SVGAGI. There are 13 residues in the CDR3. V lost 6 bases and J lost 0, with 9 bases in between. For the CDR3, the DNA is TGTGCCAGCAGATCTCCCAGCTCCTACGAGCAGTACTTC. It encodes CASRSPSSYEQYF.

V and J are TRBV4-1 and TRBJ2-5; possibly TRBD1 for D (6 bases). From germline, CDR1 is MGHRA and CDR2 YSYEKL. The V end lost 1 base, the J end lost 3 bases, and 12 bases lay between the germline ends. The CDR3 length is 15 residues. CDR3 nucleotides: TGCGCCAGCAGCCAAGTTACAGGGAGCGAAGAGACCCAGTACTTC. Amino acid sequence: CASSQVTGSEETQYF.

This chain connects TRBV11-2 to TRBJ2-7; 7 positions match TRBD1. The CDR3 totals 14 residues. Germline CDR1 and CDR2: SGHAT and FQNNGV. The ends lost 0 bases at V and 3 bases at J; junction bases unmatched: 2. The CDR3, as DNA: TGTGCCAGCAGCTTAGAACAGGGGATCTACGAGCAGTACTTC. Translating gives CASSLEQGIYEQYF. The variable domain in full, completed from reference TRBV11-2 and TRBJ2-7, reads EAGVAQSPRYKIIEKRQSVAFWCNPISGHATLYWYQQILGQGPKLLIQFQNNGVVDDSQLPKDRFSAERLKGVDSTLKIQPAKLEDSAVYLCASSLEQGIYEQYFGPGTRLTVT.

The genes are TRBV28 and TRBJ1-3; D is possibly TRBD1 (5 bases). Germline loops: CDR1 MDHEN, CDR2 SYDVKM. V was clipped by 6 bases and J by 3 bases, with 6 bases between them. This CDR3 is 12 amino acids long. This chain's CDR3 is CASSDSGNTIYF. CDR3 in DNA: TGTGCCAGCAGCGACAGTGGAAACACCATATATTTT.

This clone showed up just a few times. J is TRBJ2-5 and V is TRBV5-6; TRBD2 matches at 10 bases. Germline V gene lookup returns CDR1 SGHDT and CDR2 YYEEEE. CDR3 size: 12 residues. V shed 2 bases, J shed 10 bases, and the junction held 2 bases outside the gene matches. The CDR3 sequence: CASSLKREGQYF. CDR3 sequence (DNA): TGTGCCAGCAGCTTAAAGCGGGAGGGCCAGTACTTC.

This clone was seen only a few times. V gene TRBV27 combines with J gene TRBJ2-7, with TRBD1 matching 8 bases. The CDR3 contains 14 residues. J was trimmed by 3 bases and V by 7 bases; bases with no gene match: 8. CDR1 and CDR2 (germline): MNHEY, SMNVEV (reference sequence). The CDR3 DNA is TGTGCCAGCACGAGAGGACAGGGCGGCTACGAGCAGTACTTC. This sequence encodes CASTRGQGGYEQYF.

The rearrangement uses TRBV5-1 and TRBJ2-1; possible D gene TRBD2, 5 bases. Between the trimmed V and J ends, which lost 4 bases and 8 bases, there was a span of 16 bases. CDR3 length equals 14 residues. Germline CDR1 is SGHRS and CDR2 is YFSETQ. The CDR3 loop is CASSADTGYDEQFF. CDR3 bases: TGCGCCAGCAGCGCTGATACGGGGTACGATGAGCAGTTCTTC.

The chain joins TRBV28 to TRBJ1-2, with D possibly matching TRBD1 (6 bases). Deletions cut 6 bases from V and 5 bases from J, with 34 bases between. The CDR3 is 20 amino acids. Germline V gene sequence: CDR1 MDHEN, CDR2 SYDVKM. DNA of the CDR3: TGTGCCAGCAGCCCAGGGGCTTTTCCGGGCAGGGATAATGTTCGGTATGGCTACACCTTC. Encoded protein: CASSPGAFPGRDNVRYGYTF.

The rearrangement joins TRBV6-5 to TRBJ1-1, with TRBD1 matching 9 bases. CDR3 length equals 14 residues. Germline CDR1 and CDR2: MNHEY and SVGAGI. J lost 8 bases, V lost 2 bases, and 6 bases had no gene match. This CDR3 is CASSYADRGGEAFF. Here the CDR3 DNA reads TGTGCCAGCAGTTACGCGGACAGGGGCGGAGAAGCTTTCTTT.

This chain links TRBV29-1 with TRBJ2-2; the D gene is possibly TRBD1 (5 bases). Trimming shortened V by 7 bases and J by 9 bases, and 21 bases separated the two germline ends. In germline, CDR1 is SQVTM, CDR2 ANQGSEA. This CDR3 spans 14 amino acids. CDR3 residues: CSAFITSRGRELFF. DNA of the CDR3: TGCAGCGCCTTCATTACTTCAAGGGGCCGGGAGCTGTTTTTT.

CDR3 in DNA: TGTGCCAGCACCGAACAGGGGGCGAGCTATGGCTACACCTTC. Protein sequence: CASTEQGASYGYTF. The rearrangement links TRBV6-5 to TRBJ1-2, with 9 bases fitting TRBD1. CDR1 is MNHEY, CDR2 SVGAGI, per germline. This CDR3 spans 14 amino acids. V lost 7 bases to trimming and J lost 4 bases; unmatched junction nucleotides: 7.

V usage is TRBV7-2 and J usage is TRBJ2-7; D possibly corresponds to TRBD1 (5 bases). V lost 7 bases, J lost 6 bases, and 16 bases lay in between. Germline CDR1 is SGHTA and CDR2 is FQGNSA. The CDR3 length is 13 residues. The CDR3 loop reads CASTSKGYPEQYF. CDR3 DNA: TGTGCCAGCACGTCTAAGGGGTATCCCGAGCAGTACTTC.

This clone has a handful of counts. V and J are TRBV7-8 and TRBJ1-3, with no clear D. This CDR3 comprises 16 residues. Germline CDR1 SGHVS, CDR2 FQNEAQ. Deletions cut 0 bases from V and 4 bases from J, with 13 bases between. The chain's CDR3 is CASSLALRTGGNTIYF. The CDR3 DNA reads as TGTGCCAGCAGCTTAGCGCTTCGGACTGGGGGAAACACCATATATTTT.

This chain connects TRBV19 to TRBJ2-1; D is unresolved. Trimming cost V 1 base and J 4 bases, with 11 bases left between them. Germline V gene data show CDR1 as LNHDA and CDR2 as SQIVND (reference sequence). This CDR3 contains 15 residues. CDR3 in DNA: TGTGCCAGTAGTATAGTATTGGCAGTATACAATGAGCAGTTCTTC. Translating gives CASSIVLAVYNEQFF. The whole variable domain, filled in from reference TRBV19 and TRBJ2-1, reads DGGITQSPKYLFRKEGQNVTLSCEQNLNHDAMYWYRQDPGQGLRLIYYSQIVNDFQKGDIAEGYSVSREKKESFPLTVTSAQKNPTAFYLCASSIVLAVYNEQFFGPGTRLTVL.

This chain connects TRBV11-3 to TRBJ2-1; D uncertain. The CDR3 totals 13 residues. CDR1 and CDR2 from the germline V gene are SGHNT and YENEEA. V was pared by 3 bases and J by 9 bases, with 12 bases between. The CDR3: CASSFTGLSEQFF. CDR3 bases: TGTGCCAGCAGCTTCACTGGTCTAAGTGAGCAGTTCTTC.

The chain links TRBV28 to TRBJ2-3; TRBD2 matches at 14 bases. The CDR3 spans 16 residues. The germline gives CDR1 MDHEN, CDR2 SYDVKM. V dropped 5 bases and J dropped 3; count of bases not matched to a gene: 4. The CDR3 coding sequence is TGTGCCAGCAGTACGGGACTAGCGGGAGTGACAGATACGCAGTATTTT. It specifies CASSTGLAGVTDTQYF. The full variable domain, in which reference TRBV28 and TRBJ2-3 provide the parts outside the CDR3, is DVKVTQSSRYLVKRTGEKVFLECVQDMDHENMFWYRQDPGLGLRLIYFSYDVKMKEKGDIPEGYSVSREKKERFSLILESASTNQTSMYLCASSTGLAGVTDTQYFGPGTRLTVL.

J is TRBJ1-1 and V is TRBV19; no clear D. Trimming stripped 0 bases from V and 5 bases from J, with 16 bases between. Germline loops: CDR1 LNHDA, CDR2 SQIVND (reference sequence). The CDR3 consists of 16 residues. This CDR3 is CASSIDPEPVVTEAFF. The CDR3 DNA sequence: TGTGCCAGTAGTATAGATCCGGAGCCTGTGGTAACTGAAGCTTTCTTT.

The J gene is TRBJ2-7, the V gene TRBV6-1; 7 nucleotides match TRBD1. Per germline, CDR1 MNHNS and CDR2 SASEGT. The V gene end was trimmed by 4 bases and the J gene end by 1 base; junction bases not matched to a gene: 7. This CDR3 comprises 15 residues. The CDR3 reads CASSAPGTASYEQYF. The CDR3 DNA reads as TGTGCCAGCAGTGCACCCGGGACAGCATCCTACGAGCAGTACTTC.

The chain uses TRBV5-1 and TRBJ1-1; possibly TRBD1 for D (5 bases). CDR3 size: 18 residues. V shed 0 bases and J shed 0 bases, with 18 bases lying between them. Germline V gives CDR1 SGHRS, CDR2 YFSETQ. CDR3 bases: TGCGCCAGCAGCTTGGGGAGGGGAACGGAATCAATGAACACTGAAGCTTTCTTT. This encodes CASSLGRGTESMNTEAFF.

The chain joins TRBV5-6 to TRBJ2-1, with D unclear. The CDR3 runs to 12 residues. Germline V gene lookup returns CDR1 SGHDT and CDR2 YYEEEE. V lost 4 bases and J lost 5, with 7 bases in between. CDR3 loop: CASSAPDNEQFF. The CDR3 region has the DNA TGTGCCAGCAGCGCCCCGGACAATGAGCAGTTCTTC. The full variable domain, in which reference TRBV5-6 and TRBJ2-1 provide the parts outside the CDR3, is DAGVTQSPTHLIKTRGQQVTLRCSPKSGHDTVSWYQQALGQGPQFIFQYYEEEERQRGNFPDRFSGHQFPNYSSELNVNALLLGDSALYLCASSAPDNEQFFGPGTRLTVL.